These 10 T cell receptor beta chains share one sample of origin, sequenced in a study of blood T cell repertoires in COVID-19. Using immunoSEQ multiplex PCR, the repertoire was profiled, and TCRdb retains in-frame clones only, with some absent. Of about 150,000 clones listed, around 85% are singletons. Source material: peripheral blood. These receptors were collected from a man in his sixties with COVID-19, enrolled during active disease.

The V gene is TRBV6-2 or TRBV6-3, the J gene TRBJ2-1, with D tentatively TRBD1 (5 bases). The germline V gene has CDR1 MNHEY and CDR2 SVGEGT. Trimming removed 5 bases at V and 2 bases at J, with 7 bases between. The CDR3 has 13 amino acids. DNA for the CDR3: TGTGCCAGCAGTAGACAGACCTACAATGAGCAGTTCTTC. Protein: CASSRQTYNEQFF.

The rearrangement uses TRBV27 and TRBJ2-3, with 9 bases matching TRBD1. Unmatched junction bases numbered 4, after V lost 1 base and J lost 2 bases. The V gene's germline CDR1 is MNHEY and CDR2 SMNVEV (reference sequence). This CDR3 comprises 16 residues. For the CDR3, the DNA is TGTGCCAGCAGTTTATACGGGACAGGGCTCACAGATACGCAGTATTTT. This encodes CASSLYGTGLTDTQYF.

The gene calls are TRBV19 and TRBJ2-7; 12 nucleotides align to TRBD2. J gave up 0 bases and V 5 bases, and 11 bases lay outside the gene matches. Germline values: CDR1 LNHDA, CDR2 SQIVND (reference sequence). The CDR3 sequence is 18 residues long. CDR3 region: CASSLRGASGGVSYEQYF. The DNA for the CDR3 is TGTGCCAGTAGTCTGCGAGGGGCTAGCGGGGGGGTCTCCTACGAGCAGTACTTC.

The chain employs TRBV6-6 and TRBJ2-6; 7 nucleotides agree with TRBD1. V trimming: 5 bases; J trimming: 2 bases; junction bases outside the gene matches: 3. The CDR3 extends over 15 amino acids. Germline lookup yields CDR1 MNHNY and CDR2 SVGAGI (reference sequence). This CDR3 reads CASSVGGAGANVLTF. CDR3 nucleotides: TGTGCCAGCAGTGTAGGGGGCGCTGGGGCCAACGTCCTGACTTTC.

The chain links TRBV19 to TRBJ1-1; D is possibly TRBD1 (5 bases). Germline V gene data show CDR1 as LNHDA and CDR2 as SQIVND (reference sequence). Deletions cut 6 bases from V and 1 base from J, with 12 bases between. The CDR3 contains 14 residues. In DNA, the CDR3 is TGTGCCAGTAGGGAACAGGCGTCGAACACTGAAGCTTTCTTT. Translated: CASREQASNTEAFF.

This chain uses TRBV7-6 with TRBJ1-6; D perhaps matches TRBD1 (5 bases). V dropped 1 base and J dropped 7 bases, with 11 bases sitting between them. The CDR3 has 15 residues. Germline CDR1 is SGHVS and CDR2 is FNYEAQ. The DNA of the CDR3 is TGTGCCAGCAGCTTAGGATCGGCAGGGAATTCACCCCTCCACTTT. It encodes CASSLGSAGNSPLHF.

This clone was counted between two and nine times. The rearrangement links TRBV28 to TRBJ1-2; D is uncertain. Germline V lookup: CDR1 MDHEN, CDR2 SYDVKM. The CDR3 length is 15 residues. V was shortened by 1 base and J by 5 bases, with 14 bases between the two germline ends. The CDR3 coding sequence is TGTGCCAGCAGTTTATCGGGCAGGACTGGGTATGGCTACACCTTC. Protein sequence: CASSLSGRTGYGYTF.

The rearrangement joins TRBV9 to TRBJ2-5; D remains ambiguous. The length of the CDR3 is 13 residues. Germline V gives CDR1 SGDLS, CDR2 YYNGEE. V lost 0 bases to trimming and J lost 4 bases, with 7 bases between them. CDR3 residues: CASSVGEVETQYF. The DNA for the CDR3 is TGTGCCAGCAGCGTAGGCGAGGTAGAGACCCAGTACTTC.

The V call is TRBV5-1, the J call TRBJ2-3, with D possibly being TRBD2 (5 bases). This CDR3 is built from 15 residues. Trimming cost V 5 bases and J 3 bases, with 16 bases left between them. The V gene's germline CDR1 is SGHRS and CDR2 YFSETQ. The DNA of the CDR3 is TGCGCCAGCAGAAAAAGACCGGAGGAAACAGATACGCAGTATTTT. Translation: CASRKRPEETDTQYF.

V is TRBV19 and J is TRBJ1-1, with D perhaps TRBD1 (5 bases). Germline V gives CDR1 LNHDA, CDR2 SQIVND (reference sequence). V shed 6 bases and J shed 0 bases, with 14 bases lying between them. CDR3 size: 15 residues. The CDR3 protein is CASREEGRVNTEAFF. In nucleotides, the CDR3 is TGTGCCAGTAGAGAAGAGGGGAGGGTGAACACTGAAGCTTTCTTT.